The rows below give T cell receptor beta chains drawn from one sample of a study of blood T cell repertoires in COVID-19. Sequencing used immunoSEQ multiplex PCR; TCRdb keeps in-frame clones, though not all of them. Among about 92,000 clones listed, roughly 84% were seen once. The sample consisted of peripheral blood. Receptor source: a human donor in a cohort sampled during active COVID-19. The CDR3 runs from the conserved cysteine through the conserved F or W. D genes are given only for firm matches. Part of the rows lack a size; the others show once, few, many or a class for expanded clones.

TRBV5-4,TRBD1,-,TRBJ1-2,CASSPGSGGDYGYTF,TGTGCCAGCAGCCCAGGCTCAGGGGGAGACTATGGCTACACCTTC
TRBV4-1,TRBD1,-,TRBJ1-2,CASSQVQGADYGYTF,TGCGCCAGCAGCCAGGTACAGGGGGCGGACTATGGCTACACCTTC
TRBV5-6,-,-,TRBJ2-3,CASSLVRAVTDTQYF,TGTGCCAGCAGCTTGGTCAGGGCGGTGACAGATACGCAGTATTTT
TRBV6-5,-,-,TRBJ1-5,CASRGEALNQPQHF,TGTGCCAGCCGGGGGGAGGCCCTAAATCAGCCCCAGCATTTT
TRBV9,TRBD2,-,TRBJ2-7,CASSVAPSGTSDHEQYF,TGTGCCAGCAGCGTAGCCCCATCCGGGACTAGCGACCACGAGCAGTACTTC
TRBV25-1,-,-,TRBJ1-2,CASSEGGTPGGYTF,TGTGCCAGCAGTGAGGGCGGGACCCCGGGCGGCTACACCTTC
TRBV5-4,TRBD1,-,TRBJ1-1,CASSWDRGEAFF,TGTGCCAGCAGCTGGGACAGGGGGGAAGCTTTCTTT
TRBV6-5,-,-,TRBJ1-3,CASHRAASGNTIYF,TGTGCCAGCCACAGGGCCGCCTCTGGAAACACCATATATTTT
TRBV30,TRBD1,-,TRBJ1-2,CAWSVQGLVRGYTF,TGTGCCTGGAGTGTACAGGGGCTCGTGAGGGGCTACACCTTC
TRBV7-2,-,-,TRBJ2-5,CASGRQETQYF,TGTGCCAGCGGGAGACAAGAGACCCAGTACTTC
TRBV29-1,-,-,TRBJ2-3,CSVPKTVRTDTQYF,TGCAGCGTCCCGAAGACAGTCCGCACAGATACGCAGTATTTT
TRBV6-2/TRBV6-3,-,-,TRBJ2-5,CASSYLRRPVETQYF,TGTGCCAGCAGTTACTTGCGCCGCCCGGTGGAGACCCAGTACTTC
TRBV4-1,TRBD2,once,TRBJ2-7,CASSQTPGGPSEQYF,TGCGCCAGCAGCCAAACTCCGGGGGGGCCGTCCGAGCAGTACTTC
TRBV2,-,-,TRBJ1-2,CASRDTENYGYTF,TGTGCCAGCAGGGACACGGAGAACTATGGCTACACCTTC
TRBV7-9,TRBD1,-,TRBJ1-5,CASSRDRGGRQPQHF,TGTGCCAGCAGTCGAGACAGGGGAGGGCGTCAGCCCCAGCATTTT
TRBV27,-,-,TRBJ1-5,CASRLGPLNQPQHF,TGTGCCAGCAGGTTGGGCCCTCTAAATCAGCCCCAGCATTTT
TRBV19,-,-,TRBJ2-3,CASSPTRPRGQYF,TGTGCCAGTAGTCCCACTAGGCCCCGAGGGCAGTATTTT
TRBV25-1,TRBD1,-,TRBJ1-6,CASADRGGSPLHF,TGTGCCTCCGCCGACAGGGGGGGTTCACCCCTCCACTTT
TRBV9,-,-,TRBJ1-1,CASSVSGVANTEAFF,TGTGCCAGCAGCGTATCCGGGGTGGCGAACACTGAAGCTTTCTTT